This TCR beta chain was identified during a study of cytomegalovirus exposure and HLA in healthy donors. Study background: Later analysis reported that the approximately 120 validation repertoires shared the platform of the approximately 690 first-cohort repertoires.

Broader study findings: Cytomegalovirus association was listed for around 180 TCR beta chains.

Trimming removed 0 bases from V and 4 bases from J, with 12 bases in between. The CDR3 length is 15 residues. Germline V lookup: CDR1 MNHNS, CDR2 SASEGT. Measured with immunoSEQ multiplex PCR; TCRdb has only the in-frame clones, and not every one. The repertoire holds about 360,000 clones, roughly 88% seen once, with roughly 0.82% in the top ten. Points on this clone: As yet, its antigen is unknown.

The source is a woman between 18 and 30 years old in good health and CMV-seronegative. Material for sequencing was PBMCs. The V call is TRBV6-1, the J call TRBJ1-2; D might be TRBD1 (6 bases). As DNA, the CDR3 is TGTGCCAGCAGTGAAGCGCGGCGGGGGCGCTATGGCTACACCTTC. It translates to CASSEARRGRYGYTF.